The next 6 T cell receptor beta chains were all read from a single sample in a study of molecular identifiers for immune sequencing clone quantification. TCRdb analysed the PCR reads with MiXCR anew, one entry per CDR3 protein. Of around 460,000 distinct CDR3 sequences listed, over 20% are singletons. Sequenced sample: naive CD8+ T cells from blood, with Jurkat cell RNA spiked in. Indicated subset: FACS-sorted CD8+CD4-CCR7+CD45RA+ naive T cells. Receptors originate from a human donor in good health. Some libraries in this study had Jurkat cell RNA spiked in.

The chain uses TRBV18 and TRBJ1-5; D is unclear. Trimming cost V 2 bases and J 6 bases, with 8 bases left between them. Germline V lookup: CDR1 KGHSH, CDR2 LQKENI. This CDR3 region has 13 residues. CDR3 sequence: CASSPSDVQPQHF. The CDR3 nucleotides are TGTGCCAGCTCACCAAGCGATGTTCAGCCCCAGCATTTT.

The chain is built from TRBV27 and TRBJ2-3; D is perhaps TRBD1 (6 bases). V lost 2 bases and J 6 bases, leaving 15 bases between the germline ends. CDR1 is MNHEY, CDR2 SMNVEV, per germline (reference sequence). The CDR3 is 15 residues long. The CDR3 sequence is CASSLEQGIMDTQYF. DNA for the CDR3: TGTGCCAGCAGTTTAGAACAGGGTATAATGGATACGCAGTATTTT.

At least ten counts were recorded for this clonotype. The gene calls are TRBV7-8 and TRBJ1-4, with 7 bases fitting TRBD1. The CDR3 has 18 amino acids. The V segment lost 2 bases and the J segment 3 bases; nucleotides outside the gene matches: 12. The germline CDR1 and CDR2 sequences are SGHVS and FQNEAQ. CDR3 in DNA: TGTGCCAGCAGCTTAACAGGGGATGGCCTTTCGGCTAATGAAAAACTGTTTTTT. Protein product: CASSLTGDGLSANEKLFF. Filled out from reference TRBV7-8 and TRBJ1-4, the complete variable domain reads GAGVSQSPRYKVAKRGQDVALRCDPISGHVSLFWYQQALGQGPEFLTYFQNEAQLDKSGLPSDRFFAERPEGSVSTLKIQRTQQEDSAVYLCASSLTGDGLSANEKLFFGSGTQLSVL.

Points on this clonotype: A single base separates this from a much larger clone, so it may be a read error. The chain carries TRBV27 and TRBJ2-1, with D perhaps matching TRBD1 or TRBD2 (7 bases each). Germline lookup yields CDR1 MNHEY and CDR2 SMNVEV (reference sequence). V was trimmed by 0 bases and J by 9 bases, leaving 15 bases between them. CDR3 length: 15 amino acids. CDR3 loop: CASSLSGQRDSEQFF. The CDR3 region has the DNA TGTGCCAGCAGTTTATCGGGACAGCGGGACAGTGAGCAGTTCTTC.

This clonotype appeared many times. The V call is TRBV20-1, the J call TRBJ2-5; D is possibly TRBD1 or TRBD2 (5 bases each). Germline CDR1 and CDR2: DFQATT and SNEGSKA (reference sequence). The CDR3 loop spans 11 amino acids. CDR3 sequence (DNA): TGCAGGCCGGGGACGTTACGACCCCAGTACTTC. As protein: CRPGTLRPQYF.

The CDR3 bases are TGCGCCAGCAGAGAAGGACTAGCGGGTTCCTACGAGCAGTACTTC. It specifies CASREGLAGSYEQYF. This chain links TRBV4-3 with TRBJ2-7; 11 nucleotides align to TRBD2. This CDR3 region has 15 residues. Germline CDR1 reads LGHNA; CDR2 reads YSLEER. Trimming cost V 6 bases and J 1 base; bases outside gene matches: 5.